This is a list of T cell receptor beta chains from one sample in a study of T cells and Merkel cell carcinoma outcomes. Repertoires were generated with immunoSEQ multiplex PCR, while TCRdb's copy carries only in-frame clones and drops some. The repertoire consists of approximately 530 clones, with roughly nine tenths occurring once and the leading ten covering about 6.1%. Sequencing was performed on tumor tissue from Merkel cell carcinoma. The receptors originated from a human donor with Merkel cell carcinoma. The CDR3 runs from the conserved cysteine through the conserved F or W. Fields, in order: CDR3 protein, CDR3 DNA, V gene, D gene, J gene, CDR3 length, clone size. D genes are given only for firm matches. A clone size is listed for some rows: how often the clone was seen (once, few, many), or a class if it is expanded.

CASKLGGRYGYTF TGTGCCAGCAAACTAGGGGGCCGCTATGGCTACACCTTC TRBV28 TRBD1 TRBJ1-2 13 -
CASSPPDYNEQFF TGTGCCAGCAGTCCCCCTGACTACAATGAGCAGTTCTTC TRBV6-5 - TRBJ2-1 13 -
CASNPGHSGYTF TGTGCCAGCAACCCGGGACACTCTGGCTACACCTTC TRBV6-1 - TRBJ1-2 12 once
CASSQDLGGPRKLFF TGCGCCAGCAGCCAAGATTTGGGGGGACCGCGAAAACTGTTTTTT TRBV4-3 - TRBJ1-4 15 -
CASSPQPRPILKGYTF TGTGCCAGCTCACCACAACCGAGGCCCATCCTAAAGGGCTACACCTTC TRBV18 - TRBJ1-2 16 -
CASSPSNRGGYEQYF TGCGCCAGCAGTCCCTCGAACAGGGGAGGCTACGAGCAGTACTTC TRBV10-1 - TRBJ2-7 15 -
CSVTDLLQSRANVLTF TGCAGCGTTACAGACCTACTACAAAGTCGGGCCAACGTCCTGACTTTC TRBV29-1 - TRBJ2-6 16 -
CASSPRQGARGYTF TGTGCCAGCAGCCCCCGACAGGGGGCGCGTGGCTACACCTTC TRBV11-1 TRBD1 TRBJ1-2 14 -
CASSLGGAGTDTQYF TGCGCCAGCAGCTTGGGGGGGGCCGGGACAGATACGCAGTATTTT TRBV5-1 - TRBJ2-3 15 -
CASSGSRGRETQYF TGTGCCAGTAGTGGCTCCAGGGGGCGGGAGACCCAGTACTTC TRBV19 TRBD1 TRBJ2-5 14 -
CASKVEARSPLHF TGCGCCAGCAAAGTTGAGGCCAGGTCACCCCTCCACTTT TRBV5-1 - TRBJ1-6 13 -
CASSQVETQYF TGTGCCAGCAGCCAAGTTGAGACCCAGTACTTC TRBV14 - TRBJ2-5 11 -
CASSLPSGGAPGTDTQYF TGTGCCAGCAGCCTACCTAGCGGGGGAGCCCCGGGCACAGATACGCAGTATTTT TRBV5-8 TRBD2 TRBJ2-3 18 once
CASRSGTRTSNEQFF TGTGCCAGCAGGTCCGGGACTAGGACCTCGAATGAGCAGTTCTTC TRBV5-6 TRBD2 TRBJ2-1 15 -
CASSRSSEYEQYF TGTGCCAGCAGCAGGTCTAGCGAGTACGAGCAGTACTTC TRBV5-8 - TRBJ2-7 13 -
CASSGVHEQYF TGTGCCAGTAGCGGGGTCCACGAGCAGTACTTC TRBV19 - TRBJ2-7 11 -
CASSYSGTYGAEAFF TGTGCCAGTAGCTACTCCGGGACCTACGGCGCTGAAGCTTTCTTT TRBV19 - TRBJ1-1 15 -
CASSFGRTQAQYF TGTGCCAGTAGCTTCGGGCGGACCCAGGCGCAGTATTTC TRBV13 - TRBJ2-7 13 -